This is a list of T cell receptor beta chains from one sample in a study of identical twins. MiXCR, run by TCRdb on the 5' RACE reads, gives a single entry per CDR3 protein. The sample lists about 530,000 distinct CDR3 sequences; approximately 16% were seen once. The same specimen was also included in a second study, on yellow fever vaccine responses in identical twins.

The specimen sequenced was CD4+ T cells sorted from blood. Receptor source: a woman younger than 30 in good health. Both conserved end residues are part of each CDR3. The order of the fields is clone size, D gene, V gene, J gene, CDR3 DNA, CDR3 protein. The D gene is left open where the match is weak. The size entry is marked missing in some rows and otherwise reads once, few, many or a size class.

many,TRBD2,TRBV7-6,TRBJ2-7,TGTGCCAGCAGCTTAGCTAGCGGGAGTTTCTACGAGCAGTACTTC,CASSLASGSFYEQYF
-,-,TRBV20-1,TRBJ2-5,TGCAGTGGACAAGGTGGGACCCAGTACTTC,CSGQGGTQYF
few,TRBD2,TRBV5-6,TRBJ2-1,TGTGCCAGCAGCTTGGGGAACGGGGGGTTCAGGGAGAATGAGCAGTTCTTC,CASSLGNGGFRENEQFF
few,-,TRBV10-3,TRBJ2-7,TGTGCCATCAGTGACGGCAGGCGGACCTACGAGCAGTACTTC,CAISDGRRTYEQYF
-,TRBD1,TRBV5-6,TRBJ2-3,TGTGCCAGCAGCCTCCCGGGACAGATCACAGATACGCAGTATTTT,CASSLPGQITDTQYF
-,TRBD1,TRBV24-1,TRBJ2-2,TGTGCCACCAGTGATACCACGACAGGGGACACCGGGGAGCTGTTTTTT,CATSDTTTGDTGELFF
many,-,TRBV3-1,TRBJ2-5,TGTGCCAGCAGCCAAGTGAAAGAGACCCAGTACTTC,CASSQVKETQYF
few,-,TRBV2,TRBJ1-2,TGTGCCAGCACCACCCCGGAGCGTTGGGCCTATGGCTACACCTTC,CASTTPERWAYGYTF
-,-,TRBV7-3,TRBJ2-2,TGTGCCAGCACCTCAGAAAGTGGGAGAAGAACCGGGGAGCTGTTTTTT,CASTSESGRRTGELFF
few,TRBD2,TRBV3-1,TRBJ2-5,TGTGCCAGCAGCCGAACGACTAGCAGACAAGAGACCCAGTACTTC,CASSRTTSRQETQYF
-,TRBD2,TRBV20-1,TRBJ2-3,TGCAGTGCCGGGACTAGCGGCTATACGCAGTATTTT,CSAGTSGYTQYF
-,TRBD1,TRBV12-3/TRBV12-4,TRBJ2-1,TGTGCCAGCAGGGGTAACGACAGGGCGACTGAGCAGTTCTTC,CASRGNDRATEQFF
-,-,TRBV12-3/TRBV12-4,TRBJ1-6,TGTGCCAGCAGTTTACAGATCTCCTATAATTCACCCCTCCACTTT,CASSLQISYNSPLHF
few,-,TRBV10-1,TRBJ1-2,TGCGCCAGCAGCGCCCGACGGAACTATGGCTACACCTTC,CASSARRNYGYTF
few,TRBD1,TRBV10-2,TRBJ1-5,TGCGCCAGCAGGGCCGCCGGGACAGCTTATCAGCCCCAGCATTTT,CASRAAGTAYQPQHF
few,-,TRBV7-9,TRBJ2-7,TGTGCCAGCAGCTTATTTGTGGGGCGGGAGCAGTACTTC,CASSLFVGREQYF
many,-,TRBV6-6,TRBJ1-1,TGTGCCAGCAGCCGAGGGGGCACTGAAGCTTTCTTT,CASSRGGTEAFF
-,-,TRBV24-1,TRBJ2-2,TGTGCCACCAGTGACCCCAGGGTCGCGAACACCGGGGAGCTGTTTTTT,CATSDPRVANTGELFF
-,-,TRBV6-1,TRBJ1-2,TGTGCCAGCAGGACGGTAGGGTGGGATGGCTACACCTTC,CASRTVGWDGYTF
few,-,TRBV24-1,TRBJ2-7,TGTGCCACCAGTGATGAGCCCCGGGTAGACTACGAGCAGTACTTC,CATSDEPRVDYEQYF
few,-,TRBV5-1,TRBJ2-3,TGCGCCAGCAGCTTGGCCAGTGGCCGGTTAGTAGCGCCAGATACGCAGTATTTT,CASSLASGRLVAPDTQYF
few,-,TRBV5-1,TRBJ2-2,TGCGCCAGCAGCTTGGATACGACTACCGGGGAGCTGTTTTTT,CASSLDTTTGELFF
-,-,TRBV29-1,TRBJ1-2,TGCAGCGGCGGGGCGGGGGGTGAGGCTGGCTACACCTTC,CSGGAGGEAGYTF
-,TRBD1,TRBV20-1,TRBJ2-5,TGCAGTGCTACGGACAGGGCCCAAGAGACCCAGTACTTC,CSATDRAQETQYF
-,TRBD2,TRBV4-1,TRBJ2-2,TGCGCCAGCAGCCAAGATGGGACTAGACCCCCCGGGGAGCTGTTTTTT,CASSQDGTRPPGELFF
-,TRBD1,TRBV12-3/TRBV12-4,TRBJ1-2,TGTGCCAGCAGCCCTTTGACAGGGGGTGGCTACACCTTC,CASSPLTGGGYTF
-,-,TRBV5-6,TRBJ2-3,TGTGCCAGCAGCTTGACAGGGCTGAGAGATACGCAGTATTTT,CASSLTGLRDTQYF
few,TRBD2,TRBV5-6,TRBJ2-2,TGTGCCAGCAGCTTGGGACTAGCGGTGACCGGGGAGCTGTTTTTT,CASSLGLAVTGELFF
-,-,TRBV18,TRBJ2-7,TGTGCCAGCTCACCACCGGGCTCGACCTACGAGCAGTACTTC,CASSPPGSTYEQYF
many,-,TRBV7-2,TRBJ2-1,TGTGCCAGCAGCCCCGATTGGGGCTCCTACAATGAGCAGTTCTTC,CASSPDWGSYNEQFF
-,-,TRBV3-1,TRBJ1-1,TGTGCCAGCAGCCCGGATTTAGGCCCTGCTGAAGCTTTCTTT,CASSPDLGPAEAFF
-,-,TRBV7-2,TRBJ2-3,TGTGCCAGCAGCTTACAACTAGGCACAGATACGCAGTATTTT,CASSLQLGTDTQYF
few,-,TRBV5-5,TRBJ2-7,TGTGCCAGCAGCTTTGCGTTTTACGAGCAGTACTTC,CASSFAFYEQYF
-,TRBD2,TRBV6-1,TRBJ2-3,TGTGCCAGCAGTCGAGCGGGAACTTCTGGGAGCACAGATACGCAGTATTTT,CASSRAGTSGSTDTQYF
few,TRBD2,TRBV29-1,TRBJ2-1,TGCAGCGTCGATCCCGGGACTAGCGTCTACAATGAGCAGTTCTTC,CSVDPGTSVYNEQFF
few,-,TRBV3-1,TRBJ2-2,TGTGCCAGCAGCCAAGATCGGGTCCAGAACACCGGGGAGCTGTTTTTT,CASSQDRVQNTGELFF
few,TRBD1,TRBV7-9,TRBJ2-1,TGTGCCAGCAACCAACAGGGGGACGACAATGAGCAGTTCTTC,CASNQQGDDNEQFF
-,-,TRBV12-5,TRBJ2-7,TGTGCTAGTGGTTTGGGGGTCAATGGGGTCCCCTACGAGCAGTACTTC,CASGLGVNGVPYEQYF
-,-,TRBV28,TRBJ1-6,TGTGCCAGCAGTTTAAGGTGGTCACCCCTCCACTTT,CASSLRWSPLHF
many,-,TRBV10-3,TRBJ1-5,TGTGCCATCAGTGAGTCCGGAAATCAGCCCCAGCATTTT,CAISESGNQPQHF